The 29 T cell receptor beta chains below all came from one sample that was sequenced in a study of technical replicates of blood from several donors. Data came from immunoSEQ multiplex PCR; TCRdb stores just in-frame clones and leaves some out. The sample yields some 64,000 clones, around 85% seen once. The sequencing input was PBMCs. These receptors all come from a human donor in good health. Some clones in this sample may be carry-over from other donors' samples.

The V gene is TRBV7-9, the J gene TRBJ2-7; 8 bases are shared with TRBD1. CDR1 and CDR2 from the germline V gene are SEHNR and FQNEAQ (reference sequence). Unmatched junction bases numbered 12, after V lost 5 bases and J lost 0 bases. The CDR3 extends over 17 amino acids. The chain's CDR3 is CASSPKATGVISYEQYF. As DNA, the CDR3 is TGTGCCAGCAGCCCAAAGGCGACAGGGGTGATCTCCTACGAGCAGTACTTC.

This chain joins TRBV27 and TRBJ1-3; TRBD1 matches at 7 bases. V was clipped by 5 bases and J by 2 bases; unmatched bases: 9. Germline V gene sequence: CDR1 MNHEY, CDR2 SMNVEV (reference sequence). The CDR3 length is 16 residues. This CDR3 reads CASSARQGPTGNTIYF. CDR3 bases: TGTGCCAGCAGTGCCCGACAGGGACCGACTGGAAACACCATATATTTT.

The chain is built from TRBV15 and TRBJ1-2, with TRBD1 identical over 7 bases. The CDR3 is 16 residues long. The germline V gene has CDR1 LNHNV and CDR2 YYDKDF (reference sequence). Trimming cost V 3 bases and J 4 bases; bases outside gene matches: 11. CDR3 nucleotides: TGTGCCACCAGCAGGGAGGGGGCAGGAGGACCCTATGGCTACACCTTC. It translates to CATSREGAGGPYGYTF.

CDR3 coding DNA: TGCGCCAGCAGCCAAGGGACAGGGGGAACTAATGAAAAACTGTTTTTT. It translates to CASSQGTGGTNEKLFF. V is TRBV4-3 and J is TRBJ1-4; 10 bases are shared with TRBD1. The CDR3 sequence is 16 residues long. Germline CDR1 LGHNA, CDR2 YSLEER. J lost 1 base, V lost 1 base, and 0 bases had no gene match.

The chain employs TRBV2 and TRBJ1-4; 7 bases line up with TRBD1. Trimming cost V 2 bases and J 10 bases; bases outside gene matches: 7. The CDR3 extends over 14 amino acids. Germline V gene sequence: CDR1 SNHLY, CDR2 FYNNEI. In DNA, the CDR3 is TGTGCCAGCAGTGAACAGGGGGGCGGCGGAAAACTGTTTTTT. It codes for CASSEQGGGGKLFF.

As regards this clone: In this CDR3 the conserved last residue, phenylalanine or tryptophan, is missing, so a read error is likely. It is unclear where the CDR3 begins or ends on the DNA, so no DNA is shown, and the CDR3 is as TCRdb lists it. V gene TRBV18 combines with J gene TRBJ1-1. Termini included, the CDR3 measures 12 amino acids. Germline assignment: CDR1 KGHSH and CDR2 LQKENI. CDR3 amino acids: CASSPTGEEPGL.

This clone has just one count. The rearrangement links TRBV18 to TRBJ2-5, with no clear D. Germline V gene lookup returns CDR1 KGHSH and CDR2 LQKENI. CDR3 length: 11 residues. Trimming took off 4 bases at V and 5 bases at J, with 5 bases between the two ends. DNA of the CDR3: TGTGCCAGCTCACTCCGGGAGACCCAGTACTTC. Protein: CASSLRETQYF.

V is TRBV7-9 and J is TRBJ1-3; maybe TRBD1 (6 bases). The CDR3 extends over 15 amino acids. Looked up from germline, CDR1 is SEHNR and CDR2 is FQNEAQ (reference sequence). Trimming left V 2 bases short and J 0 bases short, with 8 bases between. CDR3 sequence reads: CASSLQDSSGNTIYF. Here the CDR3 DNA reads TGTGCCAGCAGCTTACAGGACAGCTCTGGAAACACCATATATTTT.

The chain is built from TRBV5-6 and TRBJ1-4; 7 nucleotides line up with TRBD1. V dropped 4 bases and J dropped 6; count of bases not matched to a gene: 9. CDR1 and CDR2 (germline): SGHDT, YYEEEE. The CDR3 loop spans 15 amino acids. The CDR3 sequence: CASSATGEADEKLFF. Here the CDR3 DNA reads TGTGCCAGCAGCGCAACAGGGGAGGCGGATGAAAAACTGTTTTTT. The complete variable domain, with remaining parts taken from reference TRBV5-6 and TRBJ1-4, reads DAGVTQSPTHLIKTRGQQVTLRCSPKSGHDTVSWYQQALGQGPQFIFQYYEEEERQRGNFPDRFSGHQFPNYSSELNVNALLLGDSALYLCASSATGEADEKLFFGSGTQLSVL.

The chain uses TRBV7-8 and TRBJ2-7, with TRBD2 identical over 10 bases. V was clipped by 1 base and J by 0 bases; unmatched bases: 3. The CDR3 loop spans 16 amino acids. Germline V gives CDR1 SGHVS, CDR2 FQNEAQ. CDR3: CASSLGLAGFSYEQYF. The CDR3 nucleotides read TGTGCCAGCAGCTTAGGACTAGCGGGTTTCTCCTACGAGCAGTACTTC.

CDR3 loop: CASTDRGHQPQHF. DNA for the CDR3: TGTGCCAGCACCGACAGGGGGCATCAGCCCCAGCATTTT. This chain uses TRBV6-1 with TRBJ1-5; 10 bases line up with TRBD1. V shed 7 bases and J 5 bases; nucleotides not matched to a gene: 2. The CDR3 is made up of 13 amino acids. The V gene's germline CDR1 is MNHNS and CDR2 SASEGT.

This clone appeared a single time. In DNA, the CDR3 is TGTGCCAGCAGCTTACGACAGGGGGGGACTGAAGCTTTCTTT. It codes for CASSLRQGGTEAFF. This chain connects TRBV7-9 to TRBJ1-1; 9 nucleotides agree with TRBD1. Trimming removed 2 bases from V and 5 bases from J; junction bases left unmatched: 3. CDR3 length: 14 residues. Germline V gene data show CDR1 as SEHNR and CDR2 as FQNEAQ (reference sequence).

The J gene is TRBJ2-3, the V gene TRBV7-9; 7 nucleotides line up with TRBD1. The CDR3 contains 15 residues. V dropped 5 bases and J dropped 0; count of bases not matched to a gene: 5. The germline V gene encodes CDR1 SEHNR and CDR2 FQNEAQ (reference sequence). CDR3 protein: CASSAGTASTDTQYF. CDR3 nucleotide sequence: TGTGCCAGCAGCGCAGGGACAGCGAGCACAGATACGCAGTATTTT.

By its share, this clone is medium-sized. This chain links TRBV13 with TRBJ1-3; 7 bases line up with TRBD1. Germline CDR1 and CDR2: PRHDT and FYEKMQ (reference sequence). V gave up 1 base and J gave up 2 bases; unmatched junction bases: 2. CDR3 size: 15 residues. In nucleotides, the CDR3 is TGTGCCAGCAGCTTAGAGGGACAGCCTGGAAACACCATATATTTT. Amino acid sequence: CASSLEGQPGNTIYF.

V usage is TRBV27 and J usage is TRBJ2-1; 9 nucleotides agree with TRBD1. This CDR3 has 21 amino acids. In germline, CDR1 is MNHEY, CDR2 SMNVEV (reference sequence). Germline trimming cut 3 bases from V and 8 bases from J; bases unmatched to any gene: 26. The CDR3 loop is CASSFLRDRVIMGMGSYEQFF. The CDR3 DNA reads as TGTGCCAGCAGTTTCCTCCGGGACAGGGTAATAATGGGAATGGGGTCATATGAGCAGTTCTTC.

The chain combines TRBV7-2 with TRBJ2-7; 9 nucleotides match TRBD1. Germline assignment: CDR1 SGHTA and CDR2 FQGNSA. J lost 6 bases, V lost 5 bases, and 5 bases had no gene match. This CDR3 comprises 13 residues. Here the CDR3 DNA reads TGTGCCAGCAGCCTAAGACAGGGGGGCGAGCAGTACTTC. Amino acids: CASSLRQGGEQYF.

J is TRBJ2-2 and V is TRBV27; 7 bases line up with TRBD2. The CDR3 length is 14 residues. After removal of 5 bases from V and 0 bases from J, the junction contained 0 bases not matched to a gene. Germline loops: CDR1 MNHEY, CDR2 SMNVEV (reference sequence). The DNA for the CDR3 is TGTGCCAGCAGTCTAGCGGCGAACACCGGGGAGCTGTTTTTT. Translating it yields CASSLAANTGELFF.

The rearrangement links TRBV15 to TRBJ2-1; D possibly corresponds to TRBD1 (5 bases). The germline V gene has CDR1 LNHNV and CDR2 YYDKDF (reference sequence). V was shortened by 0 bases and J by 7 bases, with 19 bases between the two germline ends. This CDR3 has 17 residues. The CDR3 DNA reads as TGTGCCACCAGCAGAGAGGTCGGTAGGGGTTTCCAAAATGAGCAGTTCTTC. Residues: CATSREVGRGFQNEQFF.

The V and J genes are TRBV9 and TRBJ2-2; 7 positions agree with TRBD1. Trimming cost V 4 bases and J 4 bases; bases outside gene matches: 10. The CDR3 extends over 16 amino acids. Germline CDR1 reads SGDLS; CDR2 reads YYNGEE. In DNA, the CDR3 is TGTGCCAGCAGCCCAGAAGAGGGGGCGGTCACCGGGGAGCTGTTTTTT. It encodes CASSPEEGAVTGELFF. Full variable domain (outside the CDR3, taken from reference TRBV9 and TRBJ2-2): DSGVTQTPKHLITATGQRVTLRCSPRSGDLSVYWYQQSLDQGLQFLIQYYNGEERAKGNILERFSAQQFPDLHSELNLSSLELGDSALYFCASSPEEGAVTGELFFGEGSRLTVL.

This chain joins TRBV5-6 and TRBJ2-1; D perhaps matches TRBD1 (6 bases). CDR1 is SGHDT, CDR2 YYEEEE, per germline. The length of the CDR3 is 18 residues. Trimming took off 3 bases at V and 0 bases at J, with 19 bases between the two ends. The CDR3 here is CASSWGAETGFSYNEQFF. The CDR3 DNA reads as TGTGCCAGCAGCTGGGGAGCTGAAACAGGGTTCTCCTACAATGAGCAGTTCTTC.

The chain uses TRBV30 and TRBJ2-4; TRBD2 is a possible D gene (6 bases). The CDR3 consists of 16 residues. Germline values: CDR1 GTSNPN, CDR2 SVGIG (reference sequence). Trimming took off 2 bases at V and 6 bases at J, with 20 bases between the two ends. The CDR3 DNA follows: TGTGCCTGGAGTCCGCGGATTGTGGGAGGAGGAAACATTCAGTACTTC. This encodes CAWSPRIVGGGNIQYF.

This clone has a single count. The rearrangement uses TRBV30 and TRBJ2-1, with TRBD2 matching over 7 bases. With 5 bases clipped from V and 5 bases from J, the junction kept 9 bases outside the gene matches. The CDR3 is made up of 14 amino acids. Germline lookup yields CDR1 GTSNPN and CDR2 SVGIG (reference sequence). DNA of the CDR3: TGTGCCTGGGGCCCTAGCGGAGTTCACAATGAGCAGTTCTTC. This translates into CAWGPSGVHNEQFF.

The chain carries TRBV14 and TRBJ1-6; D might be TRBD1 (6 bases). V shed 5 bases and J shed 12 bases, with 17 bases lying between them. CDR3 size: 14 residues. Germline-derived CDR1 and CDR2 are SGHDN and FVKESK. The CDR3 loop reads CASSSVQGPQPLHF. The DNA of the CDR3 is TGTGCCAGCAGCTCCGTACAGGGTCCCCAACCCCTCCACTTT.

This chain joins TRBV5-1 and TRBJ2-5; 8 bases line up with TRBD2. CDR1 is SGHRS, CDR2 YFSETQ, per germline. Losses at the gene ends were 3 bases for V and 7 bases for J; bases not matched to a gene: 11. The CDR3 contains 15 residues. The CDR3 nucleotides are TGCGCCAGCAGCTGGGGGAGCGGGGGACCTCCGACCCAGTACTTC. It yields the protein CASSWGSGGPPTQYF.

The genes are TRBV7-2 and TRBJ1-4; D gene uncertain. The CDR3 spans 15 residues. Per the germline V gene, CDR1 is SGHTA and CDR2 is FQGNSA. Trimming took 3 bases from V and 6 from J, leaving 14 bases between them. Here the CDR3 reads CASSFGPSSDEKLFF. CDR3 nucleotide sequence: TGTGCCAGCAGCTTTGGGCCCAGTTCCGATGAAAAACTGTTTTTT.

This clone is judged medium-sized. This chain connects TRBV7-2 to TRBJ1-1; TRBD1 matches at 7 bases. The V segment lost 5 bases and the J segment 7 bases; nucleotides outside the gene matches: 7. The CDR3 is 13 residues long. From germline, CDR1 is SGHTA and CDR2 FQGNSA. The CDR3 DNA is TGTGCCAGCAGCCTTAGGGGACAGATTGAAGCTTTCTTT. Its translation: CASSLRGQIEAFF.

V usage is TRBV4-3 and J usage is TRBJ2-7, with 7 bases aligning to TRBD2. Germline V gene data show CDR1 as LGHNA and CDR2 as YSLEER. J gave up 1 base and V 1 base, and 1 base lay outside the gene matches. The length of the CDR3 is 14 residues. The CDR3 reads CASSQGEGSYEQYF. The CDR3 DNA sequence: TGCGCCAGCAGCCAAGGGGAGGGTTCCTACGAGCAGTACTTC.

The CDR3 DNA sequence: TGTGCCAGCAGCAAAGAGCGGGAGCGGGAGTCCCACACAGATACGCAGTATTTT. This sequence encodes CASSKERERESHTDTQYF. The rearrangement joins TRBV21-1 to TRBJ2-3; the table calls TRBD2, which could not be checked here. TRBV21-1 is a known pseudogene. The CDR3 has 18 residues.

This chain connects TRBV15 to TRBJ1-2, with D maybe TRBD1 (6 bases). This CDR3 has 13 amino acids. V gave up 2 bases and J gave up 3 bases, with 7 bases separating them. Germline CDR1 is LNHNV and CDR2 is YYDKDF (reference sequence). In DNA form, the CDR3 reads TGTGCCACCAGCAGACGGACAGACTATGGCTACACCTTC. Amino acid sequence: CATSRRTDYGYTF.